This TCR beta chain was recorded in a study of CD8+ T cells in alopecia areata. Extracted RNA was reverse transcribed, and the resulting cDNA served as sequencing template. This table comes from immunoSEQ multiplex PCR, and its TCRdb copy is limited to in-frame clones, with some not included. The sample includes 100,000 to 150,000 clones, approximately 49% of them seen just once. This clone was seen once. With V trimmed by 4 bases and J by 10 bases, 4 bases remained unmatched. CDR1 is SGHTA, CDR2 FQGNSA, per germline. This CDR3 is built from 12 residues. The chain joins TRBV7-2 to TRBJ2-1; the match to TRBD2 covers 7 bases. The sequences come from CD8+ T cells sorted from blood, collected at week 0. This receptor was identified in a human donor with alopecia areata. For the CDR3, the DNA is TGTACCAGCAGCTGGGGGGAGGGAGAGCAGTTCTTC. Translation gives CTSSWGEGEQFF.